This T cell receptor beta chain is drawn from a study of blood T cell repertoires in COVID-19. Looking at the study overall: Nucleic acid was either cDNA or gDNA, and it came from T cells, B-cell-depleted T cells, or PBMCs.

TCRdb's table, derived via immunoSEQ multiplex PCR, lists solely in-frame clones and lacks some. Of more than 20,000 clones in the sample, about 87% were seen once. Germline values: CDR1 ENHRY, CDR2 SYGVKD. The CDR3 has 12 residues. V lost 2 bases and J 5 bases, leaving 3 bases between the germline ends. This clone was observed a handful of times. The sequence derives from a human donor with active COVID-19. The donor label of this sample is uncertain. V is TRBV10-3 and J is TRBJ2-2, with D hard to call. Sequenced sample: peripheral blood. The CDR3 loop reads CAISEPTGELFF. The CDR3 DNA follows: TGTGCCATCAGTGAGCCGACCGGGGAGCTGTTTTTT.